The 4 T cell receptor beta chains listed next were all sequenced from one sample in a study of tumor and adjacent non-tumor tissue in lung cancer. No cell sorting was done before RNA was extracted from the tissue. The normal lung tissue was taken more than 3 cm from the tumor edge. A modified ARM-PCR protocol with three rounds of nested PCR amplified TCRbeta. One entry per CDR3 protein results from TCRdb running MiXCR on the multiplex PCR reads. The sample consists of around 39,000 distinct CDR3 sequences, roughly 60% of them appearing once. The sequencing input was distant non-tumor lung tissue. The receptor set was obtained from a man in his fifties or sixties with non-small cell lung cancer.

V is TRBV4-2 and J is TRBJ2-2, with 14 bases matching TRBD2. CDR1 and CDR2 (germline): LGHNA, YNFKEQ. The length of the CDR3 is 18 residues. J gave up 2 bases and V 4 bases, and 6 bases lay outside the gene matches. In DNA form, the CDR3 reads TGTGCCAGCAGCCGAGGGGGACTAGCGGGGGCTAACACCGGGGAGCTGTTTTTT. This translates into CASSRGGLAGANTGELFF.

Remarks on this clonotype: One junction end disagrees with the germline gene, perhaps due to a read error. The J gene is TRBJ2-2, the V gene TRBV10-1; maybe TRBD2 (5 bases). Germline CDR1 and CDR2: WNHNN and SYGVQD (reference sequence). The CDR3 is 14 amino acids. CDR3 amino acids: CASSEGVNTGELFF. The CDR3 DNA follows: TGCGCCAGCAGTGAGGGAGTGAACACCGGGGAACTGTTTTTT.

This clonotype has a handful of counts. This sequence joins TRBV27 and TRBJ1-5, with a tentative D call TRBD1 (5 bases). The CDR3 has 15 amino acids. V gave up 10 bases and J gave up 2 bases, with 18 bases separating them. Germline V gene lookup returns CDR1 MNHEY and CDR2 SMNVEV (reference sequence). The CDR3 sequence: CANSPGTVGNQPQHF. Written as DNA, the CDR3 is TGTGCCAACAGCCCAGGGACCGTGGGCAATCAGCCCCAGCATTTT.

There are many counts of this clonotype. V gene TRBV6-5 combines with J gene TRBJ2-6, with D tentatively TRBD2 (6 bases). CDR1 MNHEY and CDR2 SVGAGI come from the germline V gene. V lost 6 bases, J lost 1 base, and 13 bases lay in between. There are 16 residues in the CDR3. CDR3 loop: CASSKEAGSGANVLTF. In DNA form, the CDR3 reads TGTGCCAGCAGCAAAGAGGCGGGATCTGGGGCCAACGTCCTGACTTTC.